The present T cell receptor beta chain was sequenced within a study of response to subunit inactivated influenza vaccine. Overall study findings and caveats: Few new T cells, the authors suggested, are recruited by each seasonal influenza vaccination.

One entry per CDR3 protein results from TCRdb running MiXCR on the RT-PCR reads. Of a few hundred thousand distinct CDR3 sequences detected, 14% appear once; the ten largest clones hold roughly 10%. Between the trimmed V and J ends, which lost 0 bases and 3 bases, there was a span of 10 bases. Germline V gene data show CDR1 as MRHNA and CDR2 as SNTAGT. This CDR3 contains 15 residues. Comment on this clonotype: The antigen is undetermined.

The sequence came from a middle-aged man who received an inactivated influenza vaccine. The chain employs TRBV6-4 and TRBJ2-3; a possible D gene is TRBD2 (6 bases). The sample here was PBMCs from blood, taken 11 to 12 days after vaccination. The CDR3 loop is CASSDSTGRTDTQYF. CDR3 sequence (DNA): TGTGCCAGCAGTGACTCAACGGGGAGGACAGATACGCAGTATTTT.